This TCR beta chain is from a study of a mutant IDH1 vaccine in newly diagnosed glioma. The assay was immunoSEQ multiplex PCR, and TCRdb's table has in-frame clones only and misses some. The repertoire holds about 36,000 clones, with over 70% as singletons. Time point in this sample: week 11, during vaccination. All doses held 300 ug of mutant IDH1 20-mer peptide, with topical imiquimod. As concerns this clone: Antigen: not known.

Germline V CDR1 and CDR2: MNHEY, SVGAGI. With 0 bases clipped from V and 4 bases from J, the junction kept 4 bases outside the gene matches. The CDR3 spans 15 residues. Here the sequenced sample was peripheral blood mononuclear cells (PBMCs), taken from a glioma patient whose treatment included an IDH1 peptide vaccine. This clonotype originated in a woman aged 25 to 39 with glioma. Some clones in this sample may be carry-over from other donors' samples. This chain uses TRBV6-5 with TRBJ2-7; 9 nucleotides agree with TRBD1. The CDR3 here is CASSYSGTGRYEQYF. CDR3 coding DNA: TGTGCCAGCAGTTACTCGGGGACAGGGAGGTACGAGCAGTACTTC.